Listed below are T cell receptor beta chains from one sample, sequenced in a study of T-cell reconstitution after alpha-beta-depleted transplantation in children. TCRdb re-analysed the PCR reads in MiXCR, keeping a single row per CDR3 protein. The sample lists hundreds of thousands of distinct CDR3 sequences, about 15% seen once, with 5% in the top ten. The sequences come from PBMCs, mostly from graft donor cells, collected 360 days after TCRalphabeta/CD19-depleted stem cell transplant. The source is a male patient aged 5 to 17 who had a stem cell transplant for acute lymphoblastic leukemia, so the T cells may come from the graft donor. Each CDR3 is given with its conserved first and last residue. A D gene is named only where the DNA matches it firmly. Not every row has a clone size; where given, it reads once, few, many or a size class.

abundance: .
d_gene: TRBD2
v_gene: TRBV12-3/TRBV12-4
j_gene: TRBJ2-1
CDR3aa: CASSLRVAGGYEQFF
CDR3nt: TGTGCCAGCAGTTTACGAGTAGCGGGAGGGTATGAGCAGTTCTTC

abundance: few
d_gene: TRBD2
v_gene: TRBV19
j_gene: TRBJ2-1
CDR3aa: CASKAGGPRSEQFF
CDR3nt: TGTGCCAGTAAGGCGGGAGGGCCTAGAAGTGAGCAGTTCTTC

abundance: .
d_gene: TRBD1
v_gene: TRBV20-1
j_gene: TRBJ1-5
CDR3aa: CSAPDRVGQPQHF
CDR3nt: TGCAGTGCACCCGACAGGGTTGGGCAGCCCCAGCATTTT

abundance: .
d_gene: .
v_gene: TRBV6-5
j_gene: TRBJ1-1
CDR3aa: CASSYGRGWAFF
CDR3nt: TGTGCCAGCAGTTACGGGAGGGGTTGGGCTTTCTTT

abundance: .
d_gene: TRBD2
v_gene: TRBV20-1
j_gene: TRBJ2-1
CDR3aa: CSARNQREGGYNEQFF
CDR3nt: TGCAGTGCTAGGAACCAGCGGGAGGGGGGATACAATGAGCAGTTCTTC

abundance: .
d_gene: .
v_gene: TRBV21-1
j_gene: TRBJ2-3
CDR3aa: CASSKVAQRASDTQYF
CDR3nt: TGTGCCAGCAGCAAAGTGGCCCAGCGGGCATCCGATACGCAGTATTTT

abundance: .
d_gene: TRBD1
v_gene: TRBV5-1
j_gene: TRBJ2-3
CDR3aa: CASSLSTGNTDTQYF
CDR3nt: TGCGCCAGCAGCTTATCGACAGGGAACACAGATACGCAGTATTTT

abundance: few
d_gene: TRBD1
v_gene: TRBV24-1
j_gene: TRBJ2-3
CDR3aa: CATSDFPRTGGTDTQYF
CDR3nt: TGTGCCACCAGTGATTTCCCCCGGACAGGGGGCACAGATACGCAGTATTTT

abundance: .
d_gene: TRBD1
v_gene: TRBV3-1
j_gene: TRBJ1-1
CDR3aa: CASSSTRQGPAFF
CDR3nt: TGTGCCAGCAGCTCTACCCGACAGGGTCCGGCTTTCTTT

abundance: .
d_gene: TRBD1
v_gene: TRBV20-1
j_gene: TRBJ2-2
CDR3aa: CSARDLWGQGGSNTGELFF
CDR3nt: TGCAGTGCTAGAGATCTATGGGGACAGGGGGGATCGAACACCGGGGAGCTGTTTTTT

abundance: few
d_gene: TRBD1
v_gene: TRBV5-1
j_gene: TRBJ2-7
CDR3aa: CASSLGETGTAYEQYF
CDR3nt: TGCGCCAGCAGCTTGGGTGAGACCGGGACAGCCTACGAGCAGTACTTC

abundance: .
d_gene: .
v_gene: TRBV20-1
j_gene: TRBJ1-5
CDR3aa: CSARDRGEGVSSNQPQHF
CDR3nt: TGCAGTGCTAGAGATAGAGGGGAGGGGGTTAGTAGCAATCAGCCCCAGCATTTT

abundance: .
d_gene: .
v_gene: TRBV29-1
j_gene: TRBJ2-5
CDR3aa: CRWWRKKETQYF
CDR3nt: TGCAGGTGGTGGCGGAAGAAAGAGACCCAGTACTTC

abundance: few
d_gene: .
v_gene: TRBV20-1
j_gene: TRBJ2-2
CDR3aa: CSASPAGMWAPGELFF
CDR3nt: TGCAGTGCTAGCCCGGCGGGGATGTGGGCCCCCGGGGAGCTGTTTTTT

abundance: .
d_gene: TRBD2
v_gene: TRBV11-1
j_gene: TRBJ2-5
CDR3aa: CASSPINGLAGSQETQYF
CDR3nt: TGTGCCAGCAGCCCTATTAACGGACTAGCGGGAAGCCAGGAGACCCAGTACTTC

abundance: .
d_gene: TRBD2
v_gene: TRBV29-1
j_gene: TRBJ2-1
CDR3aa: CSATGTSGRHKYNEQFF
CDR3nt: TGCAGCGCTACCGGGACTAGCGGGAGGCATAAATACAATGAGCAGTTCTTC

abundance: many
d_gene: .
v_gene: TRBV7-6
j_gene: TRBJ2-7
CDR3aa: CASSLVAGSSYEQYF
CDR3nt: TGTGCCAGCAGCTTAGTAGCAGGCAGCTCCTACGAGCAGTACTTC

abundance: few
d_gene: TRBD2
v_gene: TRBV5-6
j_gene: TRBJ2-7
CDR3aa: CASSWRTSGNYEQYF
CDR3nt: TGTGCCAGCAGCTGGAGGACTAGCGGGAATTACGAGCAGTACTTC

abundance: few
d_gene: .
v_gene: TRBV9
j_gene: TRBJ2-5
CDR3aa: CASSVDGGSTQETQYF
CDR3nt: TGTGCCAGCAGCGTAGATGGGGGCAGTACCCAAGAGACCCAGTACTTC

abundance: .
d_gene: .
v_gene: TRBV12-3/TRBV12-4
j_gene: TRBJ2-7
CDR3aa: CASSSWTVYEQYF
CDR3nt: TGTGCCAGCAGTTCTTGGACAGTCTACGAGCAGTACTTC

abundance: .
d_gene: .
v_gene: TRBV12-3/TRBV12-4
j_gene: TRBJ2-4
CDR3aa: CASSFGIGTRSMAKNIQYF
CDR3nt: TGTGCCAGCAGTTTTGGGATAGGGACGAGATCGATGGCCAAAAACATTCAGTACTTC

abundance: .
d_gene: TRBD2
v_gene: TRBV20-1
j_gene: TRBJ2-3
CDR3aa: CSGNGRAVGDTQYF
CDR3nt: TGCAGTGGTAACGGGAGGGCCGTAGGAGATACGCAGTATTTT

abundance: .
d_gene: TRBD2
v_gene: TRBV5-1
j_gene: TRBJ2-1
CDR3aa: CASSVKTPGLAGWSSYNEQFF
CDR3nt: TGCGCCAGCAGCGTCAAGACCCCGGGACTAGCGGGGTGGAGCTCCTACAATGAGCAGTTCTTC

abundance: many
d_gene: .
v_gene: TRBV20-1
j_gene: TRBJ2-3
CDR3aa: CSARYPRSDTQYF
CDR3nt: TGCAGTGCTAGGTATCCGAGGTCAGATACGCAGTATTTT

abundance: .
d_gene: TRBD2
v_gene: TRBV5-1
j_gene: TRBJ2-7
CDR3aa: CASSWELAGMPEQYF
CDR3nt: TGCGCCAGCAGCTGGGAACTAGCGGGAATGCCTGAGCAGTACTTC

abundance: few
d_gene: TRBD2
v_gene: TRBV20-1
j_gene: TRBJ2-1
CDR3aa: CSASSGTRGFF
CDR3nt: TGCAGTGCTTCTTCCGGGACTAGAGGGTTCTTC

abundance: .
d_gene: .
v_gene: TRBV12-3/TRBV12-4
j_gene: TRBJ2-1
CDR3aa: CASNTGHHSYNEQFF
CDR3nt: TGTGCCAGCAACACAGGCCACCACTCCTACAATGAGCAGTTCTTC

abundance: many
d_gene: .
v_gene: TRBV6-1
j_gene: TRBJ2-7
CDR3aa: CASQRYEQYF
CDR3nt: TGTGCCAGCCAAAGGTACGAGCAGTACTTC